This T cell receptor (beta chain) was documented in a study of cytomegalovirus exposure and HLA in healthy donors. Broader study findings: Some V segments, TRBV6-2 and TRBV6-3 among them, were indistinguishable and were therefore excluded.

This clone showed up just once. The antigen remains undetermined. PCR involved 60 Vbeta and 13 Jbeta primers. Only in-frame clones appear in the TCRdb table, and some are missing; sequencing was by immunoSEQ multiplex PCR. This table holds under 150,000 clones, about 79% found once. CDR3 length: 15 amino acids. Looked up from germline, CDR1 is SGHVS and CDR2 is FNYEAQ. V lost 1 base and J 7 bases, leaving 15 bases between the germline ends. The material sequenced was PBMCs. This clonotype originated in a man aged 18 to 29 in good health and CMV-seronegative. The V gene is TRBV7-6, the J gene TRBJ2-3, with D tentatively TRBD2 (6 bases). The CDR3 region is CASSLGASEGNTQYF. The CDR3 DNA reads as TGTGCCAGCAGCTTAGGGGCTAGCGAGGGGAATACGCAGTATTTT.